One T cell receptor (beta chain) is described in this entry. The entry originates in a study of blood T cell repertoires in COVID-19. Study as a whole: The United States, Italy and Spain provided the acute and convalescent COVID-19 samples. PBMCs, B-cell-depleted T cells, or T cells provided the cDNA or gDNA that made up the material.

Germline assignment: CDR1 SGHTA and CDR2 FQGNSA. This CDR3 has 11 residues. The V end was cut by 3 bases, the J end by 6 bases, with 4 bases between. Original processing notes: From reference gene primer amplification, estimates of nucleated cell counts were derived. Repertoires were generated with immunoSEQ multiplex PCR, while TCRdb's copy carries only in-frame clones and drops some. That table gives V, J and clone size, and the DNA gave D and trimming. Altogether fewer than 250,000 clones are present, 82% being singletons, with the ten largest covering over 3.5%. The rearrangement uses TRBV7-2 and TRBJ2-3; no clear D gene. The TCR was taken from a woman aged 70-85 years with acute or convalescent COVID-19. Sequenced: peripheral blood. This CDR3 reads CASSLQDTQYF. CDR3 in DNA: TGTGCCAGCAGCTTGCAGGATACGCAGTATTTT.